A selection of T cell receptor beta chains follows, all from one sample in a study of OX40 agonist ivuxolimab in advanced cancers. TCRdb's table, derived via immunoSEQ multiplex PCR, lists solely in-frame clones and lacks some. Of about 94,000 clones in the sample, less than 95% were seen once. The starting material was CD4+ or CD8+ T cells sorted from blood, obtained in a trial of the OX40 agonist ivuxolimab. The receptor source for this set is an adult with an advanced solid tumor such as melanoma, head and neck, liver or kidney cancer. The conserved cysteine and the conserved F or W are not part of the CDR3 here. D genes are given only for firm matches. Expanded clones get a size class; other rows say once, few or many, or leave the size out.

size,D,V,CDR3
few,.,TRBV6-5,ASSYSTRTF
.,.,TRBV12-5,ASGLSGSRGPETQY
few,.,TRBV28,ASGLGEPQH
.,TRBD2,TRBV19,ASSIAVSGTSFHEQY
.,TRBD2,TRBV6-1,ASTLTSGFTDTQY
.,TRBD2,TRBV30,AWSVTRTSGGGYYNEQF
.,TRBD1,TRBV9,ASSASGQGYEKLF
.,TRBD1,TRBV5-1,ASSPGTAGQPQH
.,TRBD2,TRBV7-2,ASSLVVSGGQDTQY
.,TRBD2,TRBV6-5,ASRVAGALYEQY
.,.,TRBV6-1,ASTGETNYGYT
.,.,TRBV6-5,ASSYLPQGGTEAF
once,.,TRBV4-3,ASSSRAFVTAYQETQY
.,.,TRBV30,AGGAGETQY